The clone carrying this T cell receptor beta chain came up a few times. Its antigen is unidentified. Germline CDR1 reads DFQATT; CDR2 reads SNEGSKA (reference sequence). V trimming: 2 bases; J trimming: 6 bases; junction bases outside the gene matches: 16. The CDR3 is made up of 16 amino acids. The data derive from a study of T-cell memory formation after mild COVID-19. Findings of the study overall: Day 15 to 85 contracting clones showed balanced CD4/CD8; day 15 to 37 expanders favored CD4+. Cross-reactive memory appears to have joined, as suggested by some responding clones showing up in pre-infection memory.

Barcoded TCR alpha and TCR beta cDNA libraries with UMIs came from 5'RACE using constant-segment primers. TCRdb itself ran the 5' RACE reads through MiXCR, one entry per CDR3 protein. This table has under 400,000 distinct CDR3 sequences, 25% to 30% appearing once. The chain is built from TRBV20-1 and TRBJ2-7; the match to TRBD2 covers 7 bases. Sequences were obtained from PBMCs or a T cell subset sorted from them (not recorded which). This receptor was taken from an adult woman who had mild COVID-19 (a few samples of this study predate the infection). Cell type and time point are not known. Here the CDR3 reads CSARTSGASSFFEQYF. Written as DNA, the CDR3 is TGCAGTGCTAGAACCAGCGGGGCATCCTCGTTTTTCGAGCAGTACTTC.